Only a few counts were recorded for the clone carrying this T cell receptor beta chain. TCRdb analysed the 5' RACE reads with MiXCR anew, one entry per CDR3 protein. The table has some 550,000 distinct CDR3 sequences, about 19% seen once; the top ten hold 13% to 15%. This sample stems from a study of T cells after yellow fever vaccination. CDR1 LNHDA and CDR2 SQIVND come from the germline V gene (reference sequence). The CDR3 has 15 residues. Trimming cost V 3 bases and J 6 bases, with 18 bases left between them. The source material was PBMCs, sampled 15 days after the yellow fever booster vaccination. The receptor was derived from a man aged 25-45 years who received the YFV17D yellow fever vaccine. The genes are TRBV19 and TRBJ2-7; D possibly corresponds to TRBD1 (6 bases). The CDR3 DNA reads TGTGCCAGTAGTATGATCGGCCAGGGGATTTCCGAGCAGTACTTC. Amino acid sequence: CASSMIGQGISEQYF.